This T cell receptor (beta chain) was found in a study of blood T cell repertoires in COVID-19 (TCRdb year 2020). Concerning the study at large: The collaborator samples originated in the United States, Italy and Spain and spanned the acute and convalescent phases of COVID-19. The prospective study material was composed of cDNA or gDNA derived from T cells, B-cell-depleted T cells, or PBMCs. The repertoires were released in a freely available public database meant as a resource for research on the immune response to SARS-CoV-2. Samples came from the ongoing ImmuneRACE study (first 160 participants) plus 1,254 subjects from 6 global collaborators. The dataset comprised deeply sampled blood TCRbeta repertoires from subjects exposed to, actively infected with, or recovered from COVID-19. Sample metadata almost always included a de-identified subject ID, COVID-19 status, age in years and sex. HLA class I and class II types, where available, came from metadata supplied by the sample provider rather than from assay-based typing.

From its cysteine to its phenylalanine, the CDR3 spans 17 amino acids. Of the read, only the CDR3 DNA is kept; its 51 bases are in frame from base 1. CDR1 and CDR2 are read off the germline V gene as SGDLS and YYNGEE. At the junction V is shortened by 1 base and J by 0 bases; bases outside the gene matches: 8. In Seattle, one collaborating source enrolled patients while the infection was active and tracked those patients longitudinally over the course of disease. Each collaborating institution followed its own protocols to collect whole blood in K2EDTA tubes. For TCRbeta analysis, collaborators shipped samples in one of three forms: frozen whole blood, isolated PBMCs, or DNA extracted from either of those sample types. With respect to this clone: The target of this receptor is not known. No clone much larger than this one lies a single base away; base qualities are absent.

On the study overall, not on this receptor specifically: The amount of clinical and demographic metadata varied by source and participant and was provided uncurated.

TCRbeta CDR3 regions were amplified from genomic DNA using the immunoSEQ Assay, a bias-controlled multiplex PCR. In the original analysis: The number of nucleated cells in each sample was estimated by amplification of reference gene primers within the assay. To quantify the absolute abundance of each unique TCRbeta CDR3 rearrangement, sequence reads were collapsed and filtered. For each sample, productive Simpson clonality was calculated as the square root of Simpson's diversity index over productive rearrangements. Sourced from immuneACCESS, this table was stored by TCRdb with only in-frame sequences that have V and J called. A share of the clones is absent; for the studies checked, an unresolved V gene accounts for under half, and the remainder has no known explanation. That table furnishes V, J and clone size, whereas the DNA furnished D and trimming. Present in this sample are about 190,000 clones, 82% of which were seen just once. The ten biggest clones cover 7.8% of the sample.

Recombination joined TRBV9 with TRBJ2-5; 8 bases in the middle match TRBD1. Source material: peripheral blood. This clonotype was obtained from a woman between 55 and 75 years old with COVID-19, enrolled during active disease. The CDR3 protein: CASSVQDRVPYQETQYF. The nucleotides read TGTGCCAGCAGCGTACAGGACAGGGTACCTTACCAAGAGACCCAGTACTTC.